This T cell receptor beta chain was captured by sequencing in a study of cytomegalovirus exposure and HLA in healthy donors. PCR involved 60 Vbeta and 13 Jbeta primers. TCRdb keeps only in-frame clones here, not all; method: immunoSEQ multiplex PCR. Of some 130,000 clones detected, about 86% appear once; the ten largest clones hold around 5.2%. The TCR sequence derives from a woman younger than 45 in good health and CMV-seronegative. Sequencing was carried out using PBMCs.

The CDR3 DNA reads TGTGCCTGGAGGGATGGGACACGCACGTATGGCTACACCTTC. It encodes CAWRDGTRTYGYTF. V and J are TRBV30 and TRBJ1-2, with D possibly being TRBD1 (6 bases). The CDR3 consists of 14 residues. CDR1 is GTSNPN and CDR2 is SVGIG in the germline V gene (reference sequence). V dropped 3 bases and J dropped 5 bases, with 16 bases sitting between them.